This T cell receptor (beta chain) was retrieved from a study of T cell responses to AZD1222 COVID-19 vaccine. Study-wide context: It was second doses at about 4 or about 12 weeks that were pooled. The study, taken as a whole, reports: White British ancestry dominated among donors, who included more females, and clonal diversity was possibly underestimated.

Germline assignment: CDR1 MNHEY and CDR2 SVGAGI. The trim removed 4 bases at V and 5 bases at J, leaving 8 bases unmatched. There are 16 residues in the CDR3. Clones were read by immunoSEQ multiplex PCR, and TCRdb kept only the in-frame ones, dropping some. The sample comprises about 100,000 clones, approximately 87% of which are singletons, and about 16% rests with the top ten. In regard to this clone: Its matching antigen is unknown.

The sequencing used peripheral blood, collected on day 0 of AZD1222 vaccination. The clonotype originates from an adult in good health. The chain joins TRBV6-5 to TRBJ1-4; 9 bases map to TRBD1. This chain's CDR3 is CASSFPGQGTNEKLFF. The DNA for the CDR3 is TGTGCCAGCAGTTTCCCGGGACAGGGTACAAATGAAAAACTGTTTTTT.